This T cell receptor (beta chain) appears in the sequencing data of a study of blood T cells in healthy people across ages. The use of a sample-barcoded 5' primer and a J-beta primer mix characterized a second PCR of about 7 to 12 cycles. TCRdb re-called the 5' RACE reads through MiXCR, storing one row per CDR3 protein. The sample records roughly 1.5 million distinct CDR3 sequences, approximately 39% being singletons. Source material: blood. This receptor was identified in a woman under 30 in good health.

The CDR3 protein is CSVDLLETDTQYF. The CDR3 DNA sequence: TGCAGCGTTGATCTGTTAGAGACAGATACGCAGTATTTT. The chain recombines TRBV29-1 with TRBJ2-3; D unresolved. Germline V CDR1 and CDR2: SQVTM, ANQGSEA. V was shortened by 3 bases and J by 3 bases, with 10 bases between the two germline ends. This CDR3 region has 13 residues.